This T cell receptor (beta chain) was documented in a study of technical replicates of blood from a handful of donors. The protocol was immunoSEQ multiplex PCR, while the TCRdb copy is restricted to in-frame clones and leaves out a portion. In the table there are some 80,000 clones, about 94% of which are singletons. CDR1 is SGHNT and CDR2 is YYREEE in the germline V gene (reference sequence). CDR3 length: 19 amino acids. V dropped 4 bases and J dropped 4; count of bases not matched to a gene: 19. V and J are TRBV5-4 and TRBJ2-3; 9 nucleotides align to TRBD2. The sequencing sample was made of T cells isolated from PBMCs. The TCR comes from a human donor in good health. CDR3 DNA: TGTGCCAGCAGCGCTGACAGGGCCATGGCGGGAGGGCCGTCAGATACGCAGTATTTT. It codes for CASSADRAMAGGPSDTQYF.